This T cell receptor (beta chain) came from a study of cytomegalovirus exposure and HLA in healthy donors. The CDR3 contains 16 residues. Trimming cost V 0 bases and J 0 bases; bases outside gene matches: 1. Germline V CDR1 and CDR2: KGHSY, FQNENV. Findings and caveats of the study: Reportedly, cytomegalovirus status was diagnosed with high sensitivity and specificity. For most TCR beta V segments, an earlier analysis put the productive rate at about 87% or about 30% of the time. Across donors, presence/absence analyses took sequencing depth to be roughly uniform.

As to this clone: Its antigen remains unidentified.

PCR primers comprised 60 Vbeta and 13 Jbeta primers. Assay: immunoSEQ multiplex PCR; the TCRdb copy retains only in-frame clones and omits some. The sample consists of around 190,000 clones, about 90% of them appearing once. The chain recombines TRBV16 with TRBJ2-2; TRBD1 matches at 7 bases. The sample consisted of PBMCs. This receptor was identified in a boy younger than 10 in good health and CMV-seronegative. For the CDR3, the DNA is TGTGCCAGCAGCCAATCAGGGACAGCGAACACCGGGGAGCTGTTTTTT. It codes for CASSQSGTANTGELFF.